The 3 T cell receptor beta chains below come from one sample, sequenced in a study of blood T cell repertoires in COVID-19. Measured with immunoSEQ multiplex PCR; TCRdb has only the in-frame clones, and not every one. The table includes fewer than 200,000 clones, about 76% detected once. The specimen sequenced was peripheral blood. These receptors were taken from a woman in her forties or fifties with active or convalescent COVID-19.

This clone was seen a handful of times. The chain employs TRBV6-6 and TRBJ1-5; TRBD1 aligns across 10 bases. Trimming at V came to 4 bases and at J to 4 bases, leaving 7 bases not matched to a gene. CDR3 size: 16 residues. Germline CDR1 MNHNY, CDR2 SVGAGI (reference sequence). The CDR3 DNA is TGTGCCAGCAGTTCCCTCGACAGGGGGCTGAATCAGCCCCAGCATTTT. Translated, it gives CASSSLDRGLNQPQHF.

Here the CDR3 reads CASSQGGLAARGGTDTQYF. The CDR3 DNA reads TGTGCCAGCAGCCAAGGAGGACTAGCGGCCAGAGGAGGCACAGATACGCAGTATTTT. The chain recombines TRBV4-2 with TRBJ2-3; TRBD2 matches 10 bases. Germline CDR1 reads LGHNA; CDR2 reads YNFKEQ. This CDR3 region has 19 residues. The ends lost 1 base at V and 1 base at J; junction bases unmatched: 11.

The chain joins TRBV2 to TRBJ2-3, with TRBD1 matching over 11 bases. Germline V gives CDR1 SNHLY, CDR2 FYNNEI. The CDR3 has 13 residues. Unmatched junction bases numbered 0, after V lost 4 bases and J lost 6 bases. The CDR3 here is CASSGDRGDTQYF. In nucleotides, the CDR3 is TGTGCCAGCAGTGGGGACAGGGGGGATACGCAGTATTTT.